Below, 10 T cell receptor beta chains from the same sample are listed, as sequenced in a study of cytomegalovirus exposure and HLA in healthy donors. The PCR was carried out with 60 Vbeta primers and 13 Jbeta primers. Sequencing used immunoSEQ multiplex PCR; TCRdb keeps in-frame clones, though not all of them. The sample carries around 150,000 clones, roughly 85% recorded once. Sequenced: PBMCs. Every receptor here comes from a woman younger than 45 in good health and CMV-seronegative.

This sequence joins TRBV14 and TRBJ1-6, with 10 bases aligning to TRBD1. Germline V gene data show CDR1 as SGHDN and CDR2 as FVKESK. The V and J ends lost 3 bases and 10 bases, in that order; junction bases with no gene match: 9. This CDR3 contains 16 residues. The CDR3 protein is CASSHRTGTGESPLHF. The CDR3 coding sequence is TGTGCCAGCAGCCATAGAACCGGGACAGGGGAATCACCCCTCCACTTT.

This clone was seen more than once but under ten times. This sequence joins TRBV19 and TRBJ1-2; possibly TRBD1 for D (6 bases). Per the germline V gene, CDR1 is LNHDA and CDR2 is SQIVND (reference sequence). The CDR3 has 15 amino acids. V lost 6 bases and J 5 bases, leaving 19 bases between the germline ends. CDR3 nucleotide sequence: TGTGCCAGTAGCATCAAACGAGACAGGTATTATGGCTACACCTTC. Protein product: CASSIKRDRYYGYTF. Drawing the rest from reference TRBV19 and TRBJ1-2, the complete variable domain is DGGITQSPKYLFRKEGQNVTLSCEQNLNHDAMYWYRQDPGQGLRLIYYSQIVNDFQKGDIAEGYSVSREKKESFPLTVTSAQKNPTAFYLCASSIKRDRYYGYTFGSGTRLTVV.

This chain uses TRBV7-3 with TRBJ2-2; 12 nucleotides align to TRBD2. CDR1 SGHTA and CDR2 FQGTGA come from the germline V gene. The CDR3 has 17 amino acids. The junction had 9 bases not matched to a gene; V was cut back by 5 bases and J by 5 bases. The CDR3 region has the DNA TGTGCCAGCAGCCCGACTAGCGGGAGTGGGGGGACCGGGGAGCTGTTTTTT. Its protein is CASSPTSGSGGTGELFF.

This chain links TRBV18 with TRBJ1-1, with TRBD1 matching over 8 bases. CDR1 KGHSH and CDR2 LQKENI come from the germline V gene. J lost 4 bases, V lost 6 bases, and 10 bases had no gene match. The CDR3 length is 15 residues. For the CDR3, the DNA is TGTGCCAGCTCCCCGTTTAATGGACAGGGCACTGAAGCTTTCTTT. Protein product: CASSPFNGQGTEAFF.

The rearrangement links TRBV5-1 to TRBJ1-6; 7 bases are a match to TRBD1. Per germline, CDR1 SGHRS and CDR2 YFSETQ. The CDR3 sequence is 15 residues long. Trimming took 3 bases from V and 7 from J; bases not matched to a gene: 7. CDR3 loop: CASSSEQGRNSPLHF. In DNA form, the CDR3 reads TGCGCCAGCAGCTCTGAACAGGGGAGGAATTCACCCCTCCACTTT.

This chain links TRBV5-1 with TRBJ2-5; tentatively, D is TRBD1 (5 bases). The J call may be in error: the DNA end matches TRBJ2-7 better. Per germline, CDR1 SGHRS and CDR2 YFSETQ. The CDR3 sequence is 15 residues long. CDR3 region: CASSLGAGIPYEQYF. In nucleotides, the CDR3 is TGCGCCAGCAGCTTGGGGGCAGGGATTCCCTACGAGCAGTACTTC.

The chain combines TRBV6-6 with TRBJ2-3; TRBD1 matches 10 bases. V was pared by 5 bases and J by 4 bases, with 3 bases of the junction left unmatched. The germline CDR1 and CDR2 sequences are MNHNY and SVGAGI (reference sequence). The CDR3 spans 14 residues. The CDR3 loop is CASSRTGGSDTQYF. The CDR3 DNA sequence: TGTGCCAGCAGTCGGACAGGGGGATCAGATACGCAGTATTTT.

The chain joins TRBV5-6 to TRBJ1-5, with TRBD1 matching over 7 bases. The CDR3 loop spans 16 amino acids. Germline lookup yields CDR1 SGHDT and CDR2 YYEEEE. The V gene end was trimmed by 0 bases and the J gene end by 0 bases; junction bases not matched to a gene: 3. Written as DNA, the CDR3 is TGTGCCAGCAGCTTGGGAGGGGGCCTTAGCAATCAGCCCCAGCATTTT. Translation gives CASSLGGGLSNQPQHF.

The chain combines TRBV7-9 with TRBJ1-2; TRBD1 matches at 7 bases. The CDR3 is 13 residues long. Germline loops: CDR1 SEHNR, CDR2 FQNEAQ (reference sequence). Unmatched junction bases numbered 7, after V lost 5 bases and J lost 7 bases. CDR3 DNA sequence: TGTGCCAGCAGCCCGACAGGGAGCCCTGGCTACACCTTC. Its translation: CASSPTGSPGYTF.

The sample holds one count of this clone. The V and J genes are TRBV5-6 and TRBJ2-2, with TRBD2 matching over 7 bases. J lost 4 bases, V lost 0 bases, and 0 bases had no gene match. CDR1 SGHDT and CDR2 YYEEEE come from the germline V gene. The CDR3 has 14 amino acids. CDR3 sequence (DNA): TGTGCCAGCAGCTTGGCGGGGGGCACCGGGGAGCTGTTTTTT. Translated, it gives CASSLAGGTGELFF.